Each of the 4 T cell receptor beta chains below was sequenced from the same sample in a study of blood T cell repertoires in COVID-19. Only in-frame clones appear in the TCRdb table, and some are missing; sequencing was by immunoSEQ multiplex PCR. The sample holds about 280,000 clones, around 88% seen once. The sequencing input was PBMCs or T cells enriched from blood (not recorded which). All receptors come from a woman aged 40 to 50 who had recovered from COVID-19.

The CDR3 reads CASSHSTQGYTF. The CDR3 DNA reads TGTGCCAGCAGCCATAGCACGCAGGGCTACACCTTC. J is TRBJ1-2 and V is TRBV9, with D uncertain. The CDR3 consists of 12 residues. V lost 4 bases and J lost 8, with 12 bases in between. Germline V gives CDR1 SGDLS, CDR2 YYNGEE.

The V gene is TRBV6-5, the J gene TRBJ1-1; 8 bases line up with TRBD1. The V gene end was trimmed by 5 bases and the J gene end by 8 bases; junction bases not matched to a gene: 10. Germline lookup yields CDR1 MNHEY and CDR2 SVGAGI. The CDR3 has 14 residues. For the CDR3, the DNA is TGTGCCAGCAGTCTCGGGACCAGGGGGCCCGAAGCTTTCTTT. Amino acid sequence: CASSLGTRGPEAFF.

The genes are TRBV5-1 and TRBJ2-1; 7 bases match TRBD1. V lost 4 bases to trimming and J lost 5 bases; unmatched junction nucleotides: 6. The CDR3 sequence is 14 residues long. Germline assignment: CDR1 SGHRS and CDR2 YFSETQ. The CDR3 loop reads CASSKGQSNNEQFF. The CDR3 DNA reads as TGCGCCAGCAGCAAGGGACAGTCCAACAATGAGCAGTTCTTC.

This sequence joins TRBV24-1 and TRBJ2-1; 7 bases are a match to TRBD2. There are 13 residues in the CDR3. Germline V gene lookup returns CDR1 KGHDR and CDR2 SFDVKD. Germline trimming cut 5 bases from V and 5 bases from J; bases unmatched to any gene: 2. The CDR3 nucleotides are TGTGCCACCAGTGGCGGGAGTCACAATGAGCAGTTCTTC. Protein sequence: CATSGGSHNEQFF.